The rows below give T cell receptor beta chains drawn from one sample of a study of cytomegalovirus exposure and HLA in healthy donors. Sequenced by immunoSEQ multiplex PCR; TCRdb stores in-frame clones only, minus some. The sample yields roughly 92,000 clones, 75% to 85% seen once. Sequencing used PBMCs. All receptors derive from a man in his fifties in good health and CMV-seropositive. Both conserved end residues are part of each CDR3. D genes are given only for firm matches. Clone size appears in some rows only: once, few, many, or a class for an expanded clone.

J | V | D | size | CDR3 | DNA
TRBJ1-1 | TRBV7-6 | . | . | CASSSRQGWEGDTEAFF | TGTGCCAGCAGCTCCAGGCAAGGGTGGGAGGGGGACACTGAAGCTTTCTTT
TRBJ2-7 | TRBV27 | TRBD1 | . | CASSLNRDRVGEQYF | TGTGCCAGCAGTTTAAACCGGGACAGGGTTGGGGAGCAGTACTTC
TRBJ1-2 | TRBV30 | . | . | CAWSRGFRNYGYTF | TGTGCCTGGAGCCGGGGGTTCCGTAACTATGGCTACACCTTC
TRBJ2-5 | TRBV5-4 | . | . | CASSSGTVFKETQYF | TGTGCCAGCAGCTCGGGGACTGTCTTTAAAGAGACCCAGTACTTC
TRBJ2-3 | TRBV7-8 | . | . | CASVQGVSSTDTQYF | TGTGCCAGCGTACAGGGAGTCTCTAGCACAGATACGCAGTATTTT
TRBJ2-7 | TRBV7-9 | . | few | CASSPGLEIYEQYF | TGTGCCAGCAGCCCGGGACTCGAGATCTACGAGCAGTACTTC
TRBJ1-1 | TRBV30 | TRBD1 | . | CAWKGAGFTEAFF | TGTGCCTGGAAGGGGGCTGGGTTCACTGAAGCTTTCTTT
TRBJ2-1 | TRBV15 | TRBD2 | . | CATRLAGANEQFF | TGTGCCACCAGACTAGCGGGAGCCAATGAGCAGTTCTTC
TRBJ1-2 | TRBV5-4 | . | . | CASSPGFNYGYTF | TGTGCCAGCAGCCCAGGGTTTAACTATGGCTACACCTTC
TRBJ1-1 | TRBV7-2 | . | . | CASSLGNSLEAFF | TGTGCCAGCAGCTTAGGTAACAGCCTTGAAGCTTTCTTT
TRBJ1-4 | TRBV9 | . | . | CASSVGTTNEKLFF | TGTGCCAGCAGCGTAGGGACAACTAATGAAAAACTGTTTTTC
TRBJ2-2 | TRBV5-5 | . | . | CASSLELGELFF | TGTGCCAGCAGCTTGGAACTGGGGGAGCTGTTTTTT
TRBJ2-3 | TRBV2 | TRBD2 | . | CASSSTSGNTDTQYF | TGTGCCAGCAGTTCCACTAGCGGCAACACAGATACGCAGTATTTT
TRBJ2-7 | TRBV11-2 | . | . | CASSSVRGTYEQYF | TGTGCCAGCAGCTCCGTTCGGGGAACCTACGAGCAGTACTTC
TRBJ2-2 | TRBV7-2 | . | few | CASSPLPTGELFF | TGTGCCAGCAGCCCACTCCCGACCGGGGAGCTGTTTTTT
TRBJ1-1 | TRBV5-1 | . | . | CASSLDRENTEAFF | TGCGCCAGCAGCTTGGACAGGGAGAACACTGAAGCTTTCTTT
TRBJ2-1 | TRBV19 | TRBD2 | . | CASSQGLGGRNEQFF | TGTGCCAGTAGTCAGGGACTAGGGGGAAGGAATGAGCAGTTCTTC
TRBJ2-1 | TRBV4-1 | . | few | CASSQETDYNEQFF | TGCGCCAGCAGCCAAGAGACAGACTACAATGAGCAGTTCTTC
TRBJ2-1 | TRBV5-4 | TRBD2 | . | CASSSKSRGSLHEQFF | TGTGCCAGCAGCTCAAAATCGCGCGGGAGCTTGCATGAGCAGTTCTTC
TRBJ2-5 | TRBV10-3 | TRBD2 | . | CAISGGRVAGGPYQETQYF | TGTGCCATCAGCGGAGGCCGGGTAGCGGGAGGACCGTACCAAGAGACCCAGTACTTC
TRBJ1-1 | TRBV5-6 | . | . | CASSLFGESMNTEAFF | TGTGCCAGCAGCTTATTTGGGGAGTCCATGAACACTGAAGCTTTCTTT
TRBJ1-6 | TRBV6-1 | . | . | CASKTDSPYNSPLHF | TGTGCCAGCAAAACGGACAGCCCCTATAATTCACCCCTCCACTTT
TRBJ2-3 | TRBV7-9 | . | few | CSSSLVRSTDTQYF | TGTTCCAGCAGCTTAGTTCGGAGCACAGATACGCAGTATTTT
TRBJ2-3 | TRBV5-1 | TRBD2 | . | CASSLGLAGGYTDTQYF | TGCGCCAGCAGCCTTGGACTAGCGGGAGGCTACACAGATACGCAGTATTTT
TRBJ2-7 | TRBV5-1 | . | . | CASSPTLPSSRYYEQYF | TGCGCCAGCAGCCCCACTCTTCCGTCTAGTCGGTACTACGAGCAGTACTTC
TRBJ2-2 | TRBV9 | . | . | CASSVGGGGTGELFF | TGTGCCAGCAGCGTAGGGGGGGGCGGGACCGGGGAGCTGTTTTTT
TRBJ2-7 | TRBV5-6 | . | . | CASNRIGEQYF | TGTGCCAGCAATAGAATTGGCGAGCAGTACTTC
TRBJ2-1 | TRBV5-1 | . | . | CASSSGFLSYNEQFF | TGCGCCAGCAGCTCGGGGTTCCTCTCCTACAATGAGCAGTTCTTC
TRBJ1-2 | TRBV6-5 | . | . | CASSGDRSYGYTF | TGTGCCAGCAGTGGTGACAGGTCCTATGGCTACACCTTC
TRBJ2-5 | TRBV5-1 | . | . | CASSDPSGGQETQYF | TGCGCCAGCAGCGACCCATCAGGGGGGCAAGAGACCCAGTACTTC
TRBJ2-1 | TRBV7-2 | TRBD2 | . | CASSLGLAGGLLGYEQFF | TGTGCCAGCAGCCTGGGACTAGCGGGAGGCCTTTTAGGGTATGAGCAGTTCTTC
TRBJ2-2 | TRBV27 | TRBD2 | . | CASSPRFPTSGRAATTGELFF | TGTGCCAGCAGCCCCCGTTTCCCCACTAGCGGGAGGGCCGCTACAACCGGGGAGCTGTTTTTT
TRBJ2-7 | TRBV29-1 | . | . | CSVGNSLSSYEQYF | TGCAGCGTTGGTAACAGCCTTAGCTCCTACGAGCAGTACTTC
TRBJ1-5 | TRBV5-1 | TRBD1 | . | CASSLEGQGIDSNQPQHF | TGCGCCAGCAGCTTGGAGGGACAGGGAATCGACAGCAATCAGCCCCAGCATTTT
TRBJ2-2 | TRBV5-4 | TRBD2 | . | CASSRAGGASTGELFF | TGTGCCAGCAGCAGAGCGGGAGGGGCCAGCACCGGGGAGCTGTTTTTT
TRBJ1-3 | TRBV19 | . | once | CASNRDLGNTIYF | TGTGCCAGCAACAGGGATTTGGGAAACACCATATATTTT
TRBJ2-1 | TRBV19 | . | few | CASSIAGRRYEQFF | TGTGCCAGTAGTATCGCCGGGAGAAGGTATGAGCAGTTCTTC